Reported below is one T cell receptor (beta chain). This specimen comes from a study of blood T cell repertoires in COVID-19. Repertoires were generated with immunoSEQ multiplex PCR, while TCRdb's copy carries only in-frame clones and drops some. The sample has roughly 300,000 clones, about 92% seen once. The source material was PBMCs or T cells enriched from blood (not recorded which). The source of this sequence is a woman under 40 who had recovered from COVID-19.

The CDR3 DNA sequence: TGTGCCAGCAGGACAACTAGCGGGGGTTTAAAGGATACGCAGTATTTT. Protein: CASRTTSGGLKDTQYF. The gene calls are TRBV7-2 and TRBJ2-3, with 11 positions matching TRBD2. With 6 bases clipped from V and 6 bases from J, the junction kept 11 bases outside the gene matches. Germline V gene lookup returns CDR1 SGHTA and CDR2 FQGNSA. This CDR3 spans 16 amino acids.